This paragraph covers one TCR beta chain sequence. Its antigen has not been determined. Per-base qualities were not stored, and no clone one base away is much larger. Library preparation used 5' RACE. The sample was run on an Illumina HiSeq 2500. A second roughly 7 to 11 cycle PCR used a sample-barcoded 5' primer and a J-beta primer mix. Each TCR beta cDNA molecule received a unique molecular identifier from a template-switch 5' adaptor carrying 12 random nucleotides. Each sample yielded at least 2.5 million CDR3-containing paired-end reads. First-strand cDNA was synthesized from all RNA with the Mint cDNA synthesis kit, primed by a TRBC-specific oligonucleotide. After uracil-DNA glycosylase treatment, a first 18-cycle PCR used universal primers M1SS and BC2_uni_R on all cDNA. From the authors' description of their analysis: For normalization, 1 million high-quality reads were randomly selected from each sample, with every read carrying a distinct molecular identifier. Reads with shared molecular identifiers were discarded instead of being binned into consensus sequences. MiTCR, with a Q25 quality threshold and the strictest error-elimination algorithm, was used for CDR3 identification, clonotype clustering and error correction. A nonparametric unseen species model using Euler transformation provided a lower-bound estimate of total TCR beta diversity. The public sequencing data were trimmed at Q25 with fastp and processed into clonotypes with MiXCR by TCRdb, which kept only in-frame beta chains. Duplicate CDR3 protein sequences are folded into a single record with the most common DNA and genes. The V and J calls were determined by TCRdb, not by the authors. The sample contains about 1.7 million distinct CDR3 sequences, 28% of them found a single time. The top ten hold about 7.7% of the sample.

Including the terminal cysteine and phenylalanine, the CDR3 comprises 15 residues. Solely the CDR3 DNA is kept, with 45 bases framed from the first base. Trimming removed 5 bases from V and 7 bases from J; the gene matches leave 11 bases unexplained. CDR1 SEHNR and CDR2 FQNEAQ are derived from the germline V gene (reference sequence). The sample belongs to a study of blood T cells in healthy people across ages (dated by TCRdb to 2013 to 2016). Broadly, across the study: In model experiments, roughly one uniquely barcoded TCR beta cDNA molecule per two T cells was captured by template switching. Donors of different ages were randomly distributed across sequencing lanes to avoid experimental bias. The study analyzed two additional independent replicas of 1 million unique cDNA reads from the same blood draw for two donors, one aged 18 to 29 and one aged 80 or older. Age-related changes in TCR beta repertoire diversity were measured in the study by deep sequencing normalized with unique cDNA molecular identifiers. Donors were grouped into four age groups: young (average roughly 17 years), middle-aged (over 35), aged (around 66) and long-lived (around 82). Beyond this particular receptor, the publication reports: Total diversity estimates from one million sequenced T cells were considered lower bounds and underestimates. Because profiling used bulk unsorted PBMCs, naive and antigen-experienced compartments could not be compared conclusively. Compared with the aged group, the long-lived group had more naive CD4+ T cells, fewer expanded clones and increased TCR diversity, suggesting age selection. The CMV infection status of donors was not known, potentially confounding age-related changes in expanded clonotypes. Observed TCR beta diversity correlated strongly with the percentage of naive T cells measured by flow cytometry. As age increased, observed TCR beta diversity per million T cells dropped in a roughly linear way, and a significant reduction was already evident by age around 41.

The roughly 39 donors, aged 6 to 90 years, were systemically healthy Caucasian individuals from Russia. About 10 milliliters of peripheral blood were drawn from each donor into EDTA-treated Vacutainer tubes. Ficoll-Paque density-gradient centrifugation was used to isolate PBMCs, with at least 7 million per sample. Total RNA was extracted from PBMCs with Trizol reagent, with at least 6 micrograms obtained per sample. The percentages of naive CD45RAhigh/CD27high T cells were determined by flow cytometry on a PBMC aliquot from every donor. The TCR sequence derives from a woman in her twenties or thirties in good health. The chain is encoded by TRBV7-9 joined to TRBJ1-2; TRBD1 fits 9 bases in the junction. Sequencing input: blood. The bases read TGTGCCAGCAGCCCCCCGGGACAGGGTATTGTTGGCTACACCTTC. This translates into CASSPPGQGIVGYTF.